This T cell receptor beta chain appears in the sequencing data of a study of siplizumab effects on memory and regulatory T cells (dated by TCRdb to between 2018 and 2020). With respect to the entire study: The study examined how the anti-CD2 antibody siplizumab affects alloreactive T-cell subsets in allogeneic mixed lymphocyte reactions built from human PBMCs.

In the germline V gene, CDR1 corresponds to SGHRS and CDR2 to YFSETQ. At the junction V is shortened by 3 bases and J by 2 bases, with 9 bases in between. Reading from cysteine to phenylalanine, the CDR3 counts 14 amino acids. Only the CDR3 region is kept as DNA, spanning 42 bases read in frame from base 1. The receptor library was made with the immunoSEQ multiplex PCR assay. The deep sequencing platform assayed some 90,000 TCR templates per sample. Genomic DNA extracted from sorted T cells was used for TCRbeta CDR3 sequencing. The study's own analysis went as follows. Clonal analysis of TCRbeta CDR3 data was done in the R programming language. Alloreactive CD4+ and CD8+ clones were identified by comparing unstimulated samples to CFSE-low samples taken after the reaction. By matching sequences to the repertoires of sorted unstimulated Treg and non-Treg cells, each alloreactive CD4+ clone was assigned a regulatory or non-regulatory origin. The immuneACCESS repertoire file appears here via TCRdb, limited to in-frame rearrangements. These files lack a portion of the clones; in checked studies, under half of the deficit traces to unresolved V genes, and the cause of the others is not known. That table gives V, J and clone size, and the DNA gave D and trimming. This sample holds some 97,000 clones; 94% were observed only once. Around 0.6% of the sample is in the top ten clones.

General study outcomes and caveats: In reactions with siplizumab, an average of about 62% of mappable alloreactive CD4+ clones were Treg-derived, compared with around 30% in control reactions. Unstimulated naive T cells appeared more diverse than memory T cells, and naive cells seemed to contribute substantially to the alloresponse. Sequences below about 10^-5 frequency were poorly captured, so only a minor fraction of alloreactive clones could be mapped to unstimulated subsets. About 80-96% of proliferating CD4+ or CD8+ clones could not be given a naive or memory phenotype. The cumulative frequency of alloreactive sequences that could be traced back to unstimulated CD4+ memory T cells was significantly reduced by siplizumab. No functional confirmation was obtained for the suppressive function of proliferating Tregs from siplizumab cultures.

The count of this clone is one. Its antigen target is currently unknown. Per-nucleotide qualities are absent, and no much larger clonotype sits a single base away. TCRbeta CDR3 sequencing was performed on sorted unstimulated T cells and on proliferating T cells recovered from mixed lymphocyte reactions. Fresh whole blood from approximately ten HLA-typed healthy donors was used to isolate PBMCs. To map where alloreactive clones came from, unstimulated CD4+ regulatory T cells were FACS-sorted. This chain joins TRBV5-1 to TRBJ1-3; TRBD1 is perhaps the D gene, given 5 matching bases. The origin of this receptor is a human donor in good health. Material: Tregs sorted from blood. Here the CDR3 is given as CASSSGGAGNTIYF. The DNA sequence follows: TGCGCCAGCAGCTCGGGGGGTGCTGGAAACACCATATATTTT.